This T cell receptor beta chain comes out of a study of long-term antiretroviral therapy in people with HIV (dated by TCRdb to between 2021 and 2022). With respect to the entire study: Collection of the earliest samples took place about a decade ahead of the 2015 WHO recommendation for immediate ART, at a time when ART was typically delayed until CD4 counts fell. A retrospective serial study tested whether ART initiation and durable HIV suppression were associated with changes in peripheral blood TRB repertoire composition and diversity. A total of 192 cryopreserved PBMC samples came from approximately 30 adults with confirmed HIV infection and were collected serially over a mean of approximately 6 years (range 1-12). Of the approximately 28 participants with HIV, about twelve were female. No cross-contamination during QIAcube processing was shown when test extractions of a monoclonal T-cell line were performed alongside a few dozen polyclonal samples. The full study reports these points: Because pre-ART samples had limited cell numbers, unsorted PBMC were profiled rather than sorted CD4+ and CD8+ T cells. No data were available on ART adherence, viral resistance or therapy changes, limiting inferences about post-ART repertoire changes. Because PBMC availability was limited, only the TCR beta chain was sequenced, with no alpha chain pairing. ART initiation was associated with a significant increase in TRB diversity, but diversity stayed significantly below transplant donor controls even after long-term ART. Narrower CDR3 length ranges were observed in HIV repertoires than in controls, and an antigen-experienced repertoire with only a slight naive shift after ART was suggested by the network structure. Expanded TRB clones identified before ART initiation dominated the repertoire across all time points, though the dominance fluctuated and decreased in many PLHIV after ART. The samples were dated from about 2004 to 2017, and the ART regimens that were used may be less effective than current ART regimens.

Including the terminal cysteine and phenylalanine, the CDR3 comprises 15 residues. Here the CDR3 DNA is all that survives: 45 bases in frame from base 1. Ends trimmed: V by 5 bases, J by 5 bases; bases unmatched to a gene: 7. According to the germline V gene, CDR1 reads SGHDN and CDR2 reads FVKESK. In the case of this clone: Its antigen specificity is not known. No much larger clone exists at a distance of one base, and base qualities are not known.

To be included, a participant needed at least one PBMC sample from before ART initiation plus at least two post-ART samples. Treatment was received in the United States of America by all participants with HIV. Cryopreserved samples of roughly 0.85-11 million PBMC were thawed and washed before DNA extraction. At the time of the earliest PBMC sample, participants with HIV were aged between 23 and 54 years. PBMC samples were contributed by each participant from 1-4 timepoints before ART initiation and 2-8 timepoints after ART initiation, with a median of 7 samples. Serial HIV viral load, CD4+ T-cell count, ART history and demographic data were obtained for every participant. Using a Qiagen kit on a QIAcube, genomic DNA was extracted from unsorted PBMC, with samples processed in batches of 12. The immunoSEQ hsTCRB v3.0 assay was used at survey level resolution for TRB variable region sequencing. The target sequencing depth for TRB was roughly 40,000-50,000 T-cell genomes per sample. An Illumina MiSeq with a v3 150-cycle kit was used to sequence the pooled TRB libraries. Regarding the original processing steps: Analysis of repertoires was carried out in R inside a reproducible Nextflow workflow spanning QC, data transformation and analysis. LymphoSeq2, an R package for exploring AIRR-Seq data, was used to implement the custom analyses. A handful of samples that produced fewer than 5000 total TRB sequences were removed, so approximately 190 HIV repertoires were analyzed. Of the roughly 180 retained HIV repertoires, approximately 57 were collected before and 120 to 130 after ART initiation. Repertoires were downsampled to 5000 TRB nucleotide sequences, with summary statistics averaged over 100 downsampling iterations. Only TRB sequences with CDR3 regions of at least seven amino acids were retained for analysis. Two measures captured diversity: a Shannon entropy-derived clonality score and the Gini coefficient. In the repertoire networks, any two of the top 5000 CDR3 amino acid sequences were connected whenever the two sequences differed by an edit distance of one. For TRB CDR3 amino acid sequences, GLIPH2 was used to predict antigen specificity groups and MHC restriction. CDR3 amino acid sequences were matched against VDJdb and McPAS-TCR to flag known CMV, EBV, HIV or tissue antigen associations. Pre-ART, post-ART and control groups were compared with Wilcoxon signed-rank tests and Holm-Bonferroni correction. Held by TCRdb, this immuneACCESS table contains in-frame sequences only and omits some clones. Under half of the omission traces to an unresolved V gene where checked; the cause of the rest is unknown. The D gene and trimming were derived from the DNA, and the V and J assignments and clone size from that table. This sample has approximately 31,000 clones in its table, and 87% of those were observed once. The ten largest clones take up around 13% of the sample.

This receptor was obtained from a man aged 18-30 years with HIV. Recombination joined TRBV14 with TRBJ1-4; 8 middle bases align to TRBD1. The sequencing here drew on unsorted PBMCs, taken 1.1 years after starting antiretroviral therapy. The CDR3 in this case is CASSCRDRQNEKLFF. Here is the DNA: TGTGCCAGCAGCTGCCGGGACAGGCAGAATGAAAAACTGTTTTTT.